This T cell receptor beta chain was profiled in a study of beta chain features in type 1 diabetes. V was clipped by 0 bases and J by 0 bases; unmatched bases: 6. CDR1 and CDR2 from the germline V gene are SGHRS and YFSETQ. This CDR3 contains 17 residues. The entirety of the isolated RNA underwent reverse transcription, so expressed TCRB transcripts were sequenced. Data came from immunoSEQ multiplex PCR; TCRdb stores just in-frame clones and leaves some out. The repertoire holds tens of thousands of clones, 25% to 35% seen once, with roughly 0.45% in the top ten. Sequenced: stem cell memory CD4+ T cells from blood. The receptor's source is a woman younger than 30 in good health. V and J are TRBV5-1 and TRBJ1-3, with 7 bases matching TRBD1. DNA of the CDR3: TGCGCCAGCAGCTTGGGATCAGGGGGAAACTCTGGAAACACCATATATTTT. Translating gives CASSLGSGGNSGNTIYF.